The 19 T cell receptor beta chains below were found in one sample sequenced in a study of cytomegalovirus exposure and HLA in healthy donors. Clones were sequenced by immunoSEQ multiplex PCR, and TCRdb holds only the in-frame ones, with some missing. Of approximately 140,000 clones in the sample, around 88% were seen once. The sample taken for sequencing was PBMCs. The receptors originated from a woman under 30 in good health and CMV-seropositive.

This clone has only one observation. The chain links TRBV6-1 to TRBJ2-7, with TRBD2 matching 9 bases. Germline V CDR1 and CDR2: MNHNS, SASEGT. This CDR3 is built from 15 residues. V was pared by 0 bases and J by 9 bases, with 9 bases of the junction left unmatched. CDR3 coding DNA: TGTGCCAGCAGTGAAGCCCGGCGGGGGGGAAGACCGCAGTACTTC. Its protein product is CASSEARRGGRPQYF.

The rearrangement uses TRBV6-5 and TRBJ1-2, with no clear D. Germline V lookup: CDR1 MNHEY, CDR2 SVGAGI. This CDR3 spans 14 amino acids. Trimming removed 2 bases at V and 8 bases at J, with 15 bases between. Written as DNA, the CDR3 is TGTGCCAGCAGTTACGACCAGGCGGGGAGAGGCTACACCTTC. This gives the protein CASSYDQAGRGYTF.

V usage is TRBV30 and J usage is TRBJ1-5; tentatively, D is TRBD1 (6 bases). Germline V CDR1 and CDR2: GTSNPN, SVGIG (reference sequence). V lost 5 bases and J 8 bases, leaving 16 bases between the germline ends. CDR3 length: 13 amino acids. CDR3 region: CAWDEQGREPQHF. The CDR3 coding sequence is TGTGCCTGGGATGAACAGGGAAGAGAGCCCCAGCATTTT.

The sample holds a few counts of this clone. V and J are TRBV7-8 and TRBJ1-6; TRBD1 matches 10 bases. Germline-derived CDR1 and CDR2 are SGHVS and FQNEAQ. CDR3 size: 15 residues. V was clipped by 0 bases and J by 7 bases; unmatched bases: 0. CDR3 region: CASSLAGQGNSPLHF. The CDR3 DNA reads as TGTGCCAGCAGCTTAGCGGGACAGGGGAATTCACCCCTCCACTTT. Variable domain in full (rest from reference TRBV7-8 and TRBJ1-6): GAGVSQSPRYKVAKRGQDVALRCDPISGHVSLFWYQQALGQGPEFLTYFQNEAQLDKSGLPSDRFFAERPEGSVSTLKIQRTQQEDSAVYLCASSLAGQGNSPLHFGNGTRLTVT.

This chain uses TRBV6-1 with TRBJ1-6, with 10 bases lining up with TRBD1. CDR1 MNHNS and CDR2 SASEGT come from the germline V gene. The CDR3 is made up of 16 amino acids. V lost 1 base to trimming and J lost 7 bases; unmatched junction nucleotides: 4. This chain's CDR3 is CASSEVGDRGNSPLHF. CDR3 coding DNA: TGTGCCAGCAGTGAAGTTGGGGACAGGGGCAATTCACCCCTCCACTTT.

The CDR3 spells CASSLGAGLTDTQYF. CDR3 bases: TGTGCCAGCAGCCTAGGGGCGGGGCTTACAGATACGCAGTATTTT. V is TRBV27 and J is TRBJ2-3, with TRBD2 as a possible D gene (6 bases). V dropped 6 bases and J dropped 3 bases, with 16 bases sitting between them. The length of the CDR3 is 15 residues. Germline loops: CDR1 MNHEY, CDR2 SMNVEV (reference sequence).

V gene TRBV4-2 combines with J gene TRBJ2-2; 9 bases line up with TRBD1. There are 17 residues in the CDR3. The V segment lost 3 bases and the J segment 4 bases; nucleotides outside the gene matches: 9. Per the germline V gene, CDR1 is LGHNA and CDR2 is YNFKEQ. As DNA, the CDR3 is TGTGCCAGCAGCCAGATACAGGGGGCAATCGGCACCGGGGAGCTGTTTTTT. Residues: CASSQIQGAIGTGELFF.

The rearrangement joins TRBV2 to TRBJ2-3; D perhaps matches TRBD2 (5 bases). The CDR3 runs to 12 residues. Trimming shortened V by 11 bases and J by 2 bases, and 11 bases separated the two germline ends. Germline-derived CDR1 and CDR2 are SNHLY and FYNNEI. CDR3 sequence: CALRAITDTQYF. CDR3 bases: TGTGCCTTGCGGGCCATCACAGATACGCAGTATTTT. The variable domain in full, completed from reference TRBV2 and TRBJ2-3, reads EPEVTQTPSHQVTQMGQEVILRCVPISNHLYFYWYRQILGQKVEFLVSFYNNEISEKSEIFDDQFSVERPDGSNFTLKIRSTKLEDSAMYFCALRAITDTQYFGPGTRLTVL.

A single count supports this clone. This chain uses TRBV5-1 with TRBJ2-5, with 12 bases lining up with TRBD2. Germline V gene lookup returns CDR1 SGHRS and CDR2 YFSETQ. Trimming cost V 1 base and J 1 base; bases outside gene matches: 2. The CDR3 contains 16 residues. Here the CDR3 DNA reads TGCGCCAGCAGCTTGACTAGCGGGGGGATCCAAGAGACCCAGTACTTC. Translation gives CASSLTSGGIQETQYF. Complete variable domain (other parts from reference TRBV5-1 and TRBJ2-5): KAGVTQTPRYLIKTRGQQVTLSCSPISGHRSVSWYQQTPGQGLQFLFEYFSETQRNKGNFPGRFSGRQFSNSRSEMNVSTLELGDSALYLCASSLTSGGIQETQYFGPGTRLLVL.

V gene TRBV7-9 combines with J gene TRBJ2-1; D gene uncertain. With 5 bases removed from V and 8 bases from J, the gap between germline ends came to 16 bases. Germline V lookup: CDR1 SEHNR, CDR2 FQNEAQ (reference sequence). This CDR3 contains 14 residues. CDR3 residues: CASSMGARSDEQFF. The DNA of the CDR3 is TGTGCCAGCAGCATGGGCGCCCGTTCTGATGAGCAGTTCTTC.

This clone has a handful of counts. The CDR3 region has the DNA TGTGCCAGCAGCCACCCACAGGGGACCTACGAGCAGTACTTC. This translates into CASSHPQGTYEQYF. The V gene is TRBV4-2, the J gene TRBJ2-7; 7 nucleotides align to TRBD1. V dropped 3 bases and J dropped 2; count of bases not matched to a gene: 4. The CDR3 covers 14 residues. Germline values: CDR1 LGHNA, CDR2 YNFKEQ.

V is TRBV19 and J is TRBJ1-5, with TRBD1 as a possible D gene (5 bases). Trimming took off 0 bases at V and 2 bases at J, with 11 bases between the two ends. Germline loops: CDR1 LNHDA, CDR2 SQIVND (reference sequence). The CDR3 spans 16 residues. The CDR3 sequence is CASSIDGRGGNQPQHF. The DNA for the CDR3 is TGTGCCAGTAGTATAGACGGTCGGGGGGGCAATCAGCCCCAGCATTTT.

This chain connects TRBV5-1 to TRBJ2-5, with D perhaps TRBD2 (5 bases). Germline CDR1 and CDR2: SGHRS and YFSETQ. This CDR3 comprises 15 residues. Trimming shortened V by 1 base and J by 5 bases, and 15 bases separated the two germline ends. The CDR3 here is CASSLTRSSLETQYF. The CDR3 DNA reads as TGCGCCAGCAGCTTGACTAGATCTTCGTTGGAGACCCAGTACTTC.

The rearrangement links TRBV4-2 to TRBJ2-1; 13 positions match TRBD2. V shed 5 bases, J shed 4 bases, and the junction held 8 bases outside the gene matches. The CDR3 length is 17 residues. The V gene's germline CDR1 is LGHNA and CDR2 YNFKEQ. CDR3 in DNA: TGTGCCAGCAGCGCCCACCCACTAGCGGGGGGGTACAATGAGCAGTTCTTC. Its translation: CASSAHPLAGGYNEQFF.

The chain employs TRBV5-1 and TRBJ1-6; 7 positions agree with TRBD1. CDR3 length: 16 amino acids. CDR1 is SGHRS and CDR2 is YFSETQ in the germline V gene. The ends lost 0 bases at V and 6 bases at J; junction bases unmatched: 6. CDR3 nucleotide sequence: TGCGCCAGCAGCTTGGGCTCCACAGGGGTTAATTCACCCCTCCACTTT. Translation gives CASSLGSTGVNSPLHF.

This clone was observed once. V and J are TRBV19 and TRBJ2-2; TRBD2 might be the D (5 bases). Germline assignment: CDR1 LNHDA and CDR2 SQIVND (reference sequence). V lost 3 bases and J lost 0, with 8 bases in between. This CDR3 has 15 amino acids. DNA for the CDR3: TGTGCCAGTAGTATCGTCGGGGCGAACACCGGGGAGCTGTTTTTT. As protein: CASSIVGANTGELFF.

V is TRBV28 and J is TRBJ1-2, with a weak D call TRBD1 (6 bases). Looked up from germline, CDR1 is MDHEN and CDR2 is SYDVKM. The V end lost 10 bases, the J end lost 7 bases, and 22 bases lay between the germline ends. CDR3 length: 14 amino acids. The CDR3, as DNA: TGTGCCACCCTTTGGTCAGGGGCCGCCGTTGGCTACACCTTC. Its protein is CATLWSGAAVGYTF.

This chain links TRBV5-1 with TRBJ2-1; D possibly corresponds to TRBD2 (5 bases). The germline V and J ends were trimmed by 0 bases and 0 bases, with 10 bases remaining between them. CDR1 SGHRS and CDR2 YFSETQ come from the germline V gene. This CDR3 spans 16 amino acids. The CDR3 nucleotides read TGCGCCAGCAGCTTGGTGGGGAGAGGCTCCTACAATGAGCAGTTCTTC. This sequence encodes CASSLVGRGSYNEQFF.

The gene calls are TRBV28 and TRBJ2-7, with 11 bases matching TRBD2. Germline trimming cut 3 bases from V and 0 bases from J; bases unmatched to any gene: 7. The germline V gene encodes CDR1 MDHEN and CDR2 SYDVKM. This CDR3 is 17 amino acids long. DNA of the CDR3: TGTGCCAGCAGTTTGCCTAGCGGGGGGCGCGTCTCCTACGAGCAGTACTTC. Translated, it gives CASSLPSGGRVSYEQYF.